The 26 T cell receptor beta chains below were found in one sample sequenced in a study of T-cell memory formation after mild COVID-19. MiXCR, run by TCRdb on the 5' RACE reads, gives a single entry per CDR3 protein. The sample shows about 210,000 distinct CDR3 sequences, about 11% of them seen only once. Material: PBMCs or a T cell subset sorted from them (not recorded which). These receptor sequences come from a man aged 18 to 29 who had mild COVID-19 (a few samples of this study predate the infection). Cell type and time point are not known.

This clonotype was found a few times. The chain couples TRBV20-1 to TRBJ2-3, with D possibly matching TRBD2 (5 bases). CDR1 and CDR2 from the germline V gene are DFQATT and SNEGSKA (reference sequence). This CDR3 has 14 residues. Trimming left V 5 bases short and J 1 base short, with 13 bases between. For the CDR3, the DNA is TGCAGTGCTGAGCCGGGAATCGGCACAGATACGCAGTATTTT. This sequence encodes CSAEPGIGTDTQYF.

V usage is TRBV12-3 or TRBV12-4 and J usage is TRBJ1-2; TRBD1 matches at 7 bases. V gave up 5 bases and J gave up 6 bases; unmatched junction bases: 3. The CDR3 runs to 12 residues. The CDR3, as DNA: TGTGCCAGCAGTGGGGACAGCCATGGCTACACCTTC. Residues: CASSGDSHGYTF.

This clonotype was detected a few times. The chain uses TRBV7-9 and TRBJ2-7; TRBD1 matches 8 bases. Per the germline V gene, CDR1 is SEHNR and CDR2 is FQNEAQ (reference sequence). V lost 2 bases to trimming and J lost 0 bases; unmatched junction nucleotides: 12. The CDR3 is 18 residues long. DNA for the CDR3: TGTGCCAGCAGCTTACCTCGCAGGGGGCGAACCACCTCCTACGAGCAGTACTTC. Translation gives CASSLPRRGRTTSYEQYF.

The chain recombines TRBV6-1 with TRBJ2-4, with D possibly being TRBD1 (5 bases). This CDR3 has 18 amino acids. From germline, CDR1 is MNHNS and CDR2 SASEGT. Trimming pared 2 bases from V and 1 base from J, leaving 18 bases between. The CDR3 sequence is CASSEFPPSGLAKNIQYF. CDR3 bases: TGTGCCAGCAGTGAATTCCCCCCCTCAGGGTTGGCCAAAAACATTCAGTACTTC.

This clonotype was observed a handful of times. The genes are TRBV29-1 and TRBJ2-6; D not resolved. The germline gives CDR1 SQVTM, CDR2 ANQGSEA. V was pared by 4 bases and J by 2 bases, with 6 bases between. The CDR3 length is 13 residues. Written as DNA, the CDR3 is TGCAGCGTTGCAAGCGCTGGGGCCAACGTCCTGACTTTC. Its translation is CSVASAGANVLTF. Variable domain in full (rest from reference TRBV29-1 and TRBJ2-6): SAVISQKPSRDICQRGTSLTIQCQVDSQVTMMFWYRQQPGQSLTLIATANQGSEATYESGFVIDKFPISRPNLTFSTLTVSNMSPEDSSIYLCSVASAGANVLTFGAGSRLTVL.

The chain couples TRBV6-5 to TRBJ2-2, with D unclear. The CDR3 is 15 amino acids. V shed 0 bases and J shed 6 bases, with 11 bases lying between them. Germline values: CDR1 MNHEY, CDR2 SVGAGI. The CDR3 sequence is CASSYSPGQSGELFF. CDR3 DNA sequence: TGTGCCAGCAGTTACTCACCCGGCCAGTCCGGGGAGCTGTTTTTT.

The V gene is TRBV28, the J gene TRBJ2-7, with D maybe TRBD1 (5 bases). Germline V gene data show CDR1 as MDHEN and CDR2 as SYDVKM. V lost 5 bases and J lost 4, with 15 bases in between. The CDR3 extends over 14 amino acids. In nucleotides, the CDR3 is TGTGCCAGCAGTCAGACAGCTGCCGAATACGAGCAGTACGTC. Encoded protein: CASSQTAAEYEQYV.

The chain combines TRBV27 with TRBJ2-3; D is possibly TRBD1 (5 bases). The V gene's germline CDR1 is MNHEY and CDR2 SMNVEV (reference sequence). This CDR3 region has 14 residues. V shed 0 bases and J shed 2 bases, with 6 bases lying between them. Here the CDR3 DNA reads TGTGCCAGCAGTTTATCCAGGGCCACAGATACGCAGTATTTT. Translated, it gives CASSLSRATDTQYF.

This clonotype has at least ten counts. The V and J genes are TRBV18 and TRBJ2-5; D unresolved. Trimming took 0 bases from V and 2 from J, leaving 4 bases between them. The length of the CDR3 is 13 residues. Germline assignment: CDR1 KGHSH and CDR2 LQKENI. The CDR3 sequence is CASSPPGQETQYF. The DNA of the CDR3 is TGTGCCAGCTCACCACCAGGACAAGAGACCCAGTACTTC.

The chain's CDR3 is CASSFLSGNQETQYF. Written as DNA, the CDR3 is TGTGCCAGCAGCTTCTTATCGGGGAACCAAGAGACCCAGTACTTC. J is TRBJ2-5 and V is TRBV3-1; D possibly corresponds to TRBD2 (5 bases). The germline CDR1 and CDR2 sequences are LGHDT and YNNKEL (reference sequence). Trimming stripped 5 bases from V and 0 bases from J, with 13 bases between. The CDR3 is 15 residues long.

The chain combines TRBV5-1 with TRBJ2-3, with 9 bases matching TRBD2. The CDR3 runs 14 residues. Trimming removed 4 bases from V and 2 bases from J; junction bases left unmatched: 2. CDR1 is SGHRS and CDR2 is YFSETQ in the germline V gene. The CDR3: CASSASGDTDTQYF. As DNA, the CDR3 is TGCGCCAGCAGCGCTAGCGGGGACACAGATACGCAGTATTTT. Based on the CDR3 plus reference TRBV5-1 and TRBJ2-3, the full variable domain is KAGVTQTPRYLIKTRGQQVTLSCSPISGHRSVSWYQQTPGQGLQFLFEYFSETQRNKGNFPGRFSGRQFSNSRSEMNVSTLELGDSALYLCASSASGDTDTQYFGPGTRLTVL.

This clonotype was observed at least ten times. The J gene is TRBJ2-2, the V gene TRBV3-1, with D hard to call. This CDR3 is built from 12 residues. Trimming cost V 2 bases and J 9 bases, with 7 bases left between them. Germline V gene lookup returns CDR1 LGHDT and CDR2 YNNKEL (reference sequence). Here the CDR3 reads CASSQLSRELFF. CDR3 nucleotide sequence: TGTGCCAGCAGCCAACTCAGTAGGGAGCTGTTTTTT.

This sequence joins TRBV12-3 or TRBV12-4 and TRBJ1-2; no firm D call. The CDR3 sequence is 12 residues long. V was shortened by 2 bases and J by 6 bases, with 7 bases between the two germline ends. CDR3 amino acids: CASSLSLNGYTF. CDR3 DNA sequence: TGTGCCAGCAGTTTAAGTCTAAATGGCTACACCTTC.

This clonotype has just a few counts. The chain links TRBV7-2 to TRBJ1-1, with 8 bases that match TRBD1. The CDR3 loop spans 14 amino acids. CDR1 and CDR2 (germline): SGHTA, FQGNSA. V shed 5 bases and J 4 bases; nucleotides not matched to a gene: 6. The CDR3 coding sequence is TGTGCCAGCAGCCCGAGACAGGGGCCCACTGAAGCTTTCTTT. Translated: CASSPRQGPTEAFF.

A few counts support this clonotype. J is TRBJ1-2 and V is TRBV4-1; 8 positions match TRBD1. J was trimmed by 2 bases and V by 3 bases; bases with no gene match: 8. CDR3 length equals 16 residues. Germline V gene data show CDR1 as MGHRA and CDR2 as YSYEKL. CDR3 bases: TGCGCCAGCAGCCAGCCGCGACAGGGGTCGAACTATGGCTACACCTTC. Its translation: CASSQPRQGSNYGYTF.

This clonotype was recorded a few times. V is TRBV20-1 and J is TRBJ2-3, with D perhaps given as TRBD1 or TRBD2 (5 bases each). The germline V and J ends were trimmed by 5 bases and 1 base, with 22 bases remaining between them. Germline V gene sequence: CDR1 DFQATT, CDR2 SNEGSKA (reference sequence). CDR3 length: 17 amino acids. The CDR3 protein is CSACTTGTDSGTDTQYF. The CDR3 DNA follows: TGCAGTGCTTGTACCACCGGGACGGATTCTGGCACAGATACGCAGTATTTT.

J is TRBJ1-2 and V is TRBV4-3; no reliable D call. Looked up from germline, CDR1 is LGHNA and CDR2 is YSLEER. CDR3 length: 14 amino acids. Trimming left V 0 bases short and J 5 bases short, with 10 bases between. In DNA, the CDR3 is TGCGCCAGCAGCCAAGATGTGGTGCTGTATGGCTACACCTTC. Amino acid sequence: CASSQDVVLYGYTF.

The chain joins TRBV23-1 to TRBJ2-2; 7 bases fit TRBD1. TRBV23-1 is treated as an ORF (open reading frame) with a function not yet certain. The ends lost 3 bases at V and 2 bases at J; junction bases unmatched: 6. The CDR3 has 16 residues. The CDR3 loop reads CASSHEGQTNTGELFF. The CDR3 DNA is TGCGCCAGCAGTCACGAGGGACAGACAAACACCGGGGAGCTGTTTTTT.

This sequence joins TRBV7-2 and TRBJ1-3; D is possibly TRBD1 (5 bases). The CDR3 runs 14 residues. CDR1 is SGHTA, CDR2 FQGNSA, per germline. Trimming took 6 bases from V and 0 from J, leaving 9 bases between them. The chain's CDR3 is CASSPQVSGNTIYF. CDR3 DNA: TGTGCCAGCAGTCCACAGGTCTCTGGAAACACCATATATTTT.

This chain joins TRBV5-1 and TRBJ2-7; 11 nucleotides agree with TRBD2. J gave up 7 bases and V 0 bases, and 12 bases lay outside the gene matches. The CDR3 covers 17 residues. CDR1 SGHRS and CDR2 YFSETQ come from the germline V gene. CDR3 coding DNA: TGCGCCAGCAGCTTGGTTGGGGTTGGGCTAGCGGGGGGAGAGCAGTACTTC. Encoded protein: CASSLVGVGLAGGEQYF.

The chain uses TRBV5-1 and TRBJ2-2; TRBD2 aligns across 12 bases. V shed 4 bases and J 6 bases; nucleotides not matched to a gene: 7. This CDR3 contains 16 residues. CDR1 and CDR2 from the germline V gene are SGHRS and YFSETQ. CDR3 in DNA: TGCGCCAGCAGCCTCGGACTAGCGGGGTTCCCCGGGGAGCTGTTTTTT. As protein: CASSLGLAGFPGELFF.

This clonotype was seen more than once but under ten times. The chain recombines TRBV27 with TRBJ1-3; D is unresolved. The CDR3 contains 14 residues. Germline CDR1 MNHEY, CDR2 SMNVEV (reference sequence). Trimming stripped 5 bases from V and 0 bases from J, with 8 bases between. The CDR3 DNA reads as TGTGCCAGCAGTGGCGGATTCTCTGGAAACACCATATATTTT. Translation: CASSGGFSGNTIYF.

Ten or more counts support this clonotype. V gene TRBV5-1 combines with J gene TRBJ2-2; TRBD1 matches 9 bases. Germline trimming cut 4 bases from V and 4 bases from J; bases unmatched to any gene: 8. The CDR3 extends over 16 amino acids. Germline loops: CDR1 SGHRS, CDR2 YFSETQ. This chain's CDR3 is CASSQQGAEVTGELFF. The CDR3 bases are TGCGCCAGCAGCCAACAGGGGGCAGAGGTCACCGGGGAGCTGTTTTTT.

The chain employs TRBV5-4 and TRBJ2-2, with 9 positions matching TRBD1. Germline values: CDR1 SGHNT, CDR2 YYREEE (reference sequence). The CDR3 length is 15 residues. Unmatched junction bases numbered 6, after V lost 5 bases and J lost 4 bases. CDR3 loop: CASSSDRGGTGELFF. CDR3 sequence (DNA): TGTGCCAGCAGTTCGGACAGGGGTGGCACCGGGGAGCTGTTTTTT.

This chain uses TRBV5-1 with TRBJ2-7; 9 nucleotides align to TRBD2. Germline CDR1 and CDR2: SGHRS and YFSETQ. This CDR3 has 13 residues. V trimming: 7 bases; J trimming: 4 bases; junction bases outside the gene matches: 6. In DNA form, the CDR3 reads TGCGCCAGCGCCCTGGCGGGAGGGTACGAGCAGTACGTC. Protein sequence: CASALAGGYEQYV.

In its sample, this clonotype was seen a few times. This chain's CDR3 is CASTPGTGASPGANVLTF. The CDR3 DNA sequence: TGTGCCAGCACCCCTGGGACAGGGGCTTCCCCTGGGGCCAACGTCCTGACTTTC. This chain joins TRBV25-1 and TRBJ2-6; 10 bases are a match to TRBD1. Trimming removed 7 bases from V and 2 bases from J; junction bases left unmatched: 11. This CDR3 has 18 amino acids. The V gene's germline CDR1 is MGHDK and CDR2 SYGVNS.